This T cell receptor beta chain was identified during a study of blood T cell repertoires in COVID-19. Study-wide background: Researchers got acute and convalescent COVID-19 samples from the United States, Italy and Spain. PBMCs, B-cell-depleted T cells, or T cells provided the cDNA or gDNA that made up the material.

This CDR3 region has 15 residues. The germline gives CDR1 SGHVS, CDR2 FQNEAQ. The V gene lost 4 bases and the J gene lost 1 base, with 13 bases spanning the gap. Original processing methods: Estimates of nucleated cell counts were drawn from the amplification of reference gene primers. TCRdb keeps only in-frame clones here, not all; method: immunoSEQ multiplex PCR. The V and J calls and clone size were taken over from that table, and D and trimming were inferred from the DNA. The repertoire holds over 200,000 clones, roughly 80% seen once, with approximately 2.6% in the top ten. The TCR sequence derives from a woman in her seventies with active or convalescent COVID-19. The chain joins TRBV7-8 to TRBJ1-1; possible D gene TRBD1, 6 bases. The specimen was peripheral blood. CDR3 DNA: TGTGCCAGCAGCTCTAAGGGGGATTGGAACACTGAAGCTTTCTTT. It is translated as CASSSKGDWNTEAFF.